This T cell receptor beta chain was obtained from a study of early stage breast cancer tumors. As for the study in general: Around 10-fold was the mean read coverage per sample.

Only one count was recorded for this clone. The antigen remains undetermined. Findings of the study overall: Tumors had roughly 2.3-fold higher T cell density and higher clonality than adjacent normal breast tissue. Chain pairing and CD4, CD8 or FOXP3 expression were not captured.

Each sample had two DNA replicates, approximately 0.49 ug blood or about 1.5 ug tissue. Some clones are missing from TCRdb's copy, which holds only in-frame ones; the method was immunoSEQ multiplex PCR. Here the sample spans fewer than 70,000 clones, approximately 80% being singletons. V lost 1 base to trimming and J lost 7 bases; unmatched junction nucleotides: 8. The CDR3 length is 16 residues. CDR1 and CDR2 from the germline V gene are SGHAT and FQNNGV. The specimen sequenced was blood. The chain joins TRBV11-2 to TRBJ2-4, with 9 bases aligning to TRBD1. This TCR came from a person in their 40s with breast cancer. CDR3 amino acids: CASSLGQGGLLNIQYF. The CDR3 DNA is TGTGCCAGCAGCTTAGGACAGGGGGGGCTATTGAACATTCAGTACTTC.